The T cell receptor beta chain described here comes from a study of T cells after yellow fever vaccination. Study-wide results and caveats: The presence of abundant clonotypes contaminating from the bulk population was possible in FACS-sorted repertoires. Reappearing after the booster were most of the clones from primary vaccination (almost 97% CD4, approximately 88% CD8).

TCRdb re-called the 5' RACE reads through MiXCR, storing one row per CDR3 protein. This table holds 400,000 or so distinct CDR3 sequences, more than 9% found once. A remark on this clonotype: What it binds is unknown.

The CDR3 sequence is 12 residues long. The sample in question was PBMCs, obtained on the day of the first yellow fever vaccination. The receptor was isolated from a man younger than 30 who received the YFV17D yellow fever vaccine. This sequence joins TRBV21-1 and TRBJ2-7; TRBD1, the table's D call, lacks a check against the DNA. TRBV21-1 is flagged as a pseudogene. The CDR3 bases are TGTGCCAGCAGCAGGACAGCCTACGAGCAGTACGTC. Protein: CASSRTAYEQYV.